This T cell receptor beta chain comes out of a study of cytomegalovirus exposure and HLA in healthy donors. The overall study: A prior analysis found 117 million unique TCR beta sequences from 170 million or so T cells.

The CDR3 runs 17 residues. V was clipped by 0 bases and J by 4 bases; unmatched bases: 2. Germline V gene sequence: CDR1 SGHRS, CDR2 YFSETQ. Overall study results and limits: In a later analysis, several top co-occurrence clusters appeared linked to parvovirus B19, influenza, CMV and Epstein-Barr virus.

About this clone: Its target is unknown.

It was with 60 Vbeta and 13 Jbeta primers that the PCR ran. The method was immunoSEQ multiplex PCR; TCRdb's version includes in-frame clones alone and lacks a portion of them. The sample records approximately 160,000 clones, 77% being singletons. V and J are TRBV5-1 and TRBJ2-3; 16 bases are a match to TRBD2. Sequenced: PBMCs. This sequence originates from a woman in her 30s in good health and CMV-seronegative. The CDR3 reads CASSLAGLAGGADTQYF. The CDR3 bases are TGCGCCAGCAGCTTGGCGGGACTAGCGGGAGGGGCAGATACGCAGTATTTT.